This entry lists 30 T cell receptor beta chains sequenced from one sample in a study of T cells after yellow fever vaccination. TCRdb itself ran the 5' RACE reads through MiXCR, one entry per CDR3 protein. The data show nearly 300,000 distinct CDR3 sequences, roughly 9% seen once. The specimen was CD4+ T cells sorted from PBMCs, collected 5 days after the yellow fever booster vaccination. Receptor source: a man aged 18 to 29 who received the YFV17D yellow fever vaccine.

This clonotype showed up many times. CDR3 loop: CASSLVPGKNEQFF. The DNA for the CDR3 is TGTGCCAGCAGCTTGGTCCCAGGGAAAAATGAGCAGTTCTTC. The V gene is TRBV5-6, the J gene TRBJ2-1, with TRBD1 as a possible D gene (5 bases). Germline V gives CDR1 SGHDT, CDR2 YYEEEE. The CDR3 spans 14 residues. With 0 bases removed from V and 7 bases from J, the gap between germline ends came to 11 bases.

This clonotype was picked up many times. The chain joins TRBV4-3 to TRBJ2-1, with TRBD2 identical over 7 bases. This CDR3 has 15 amino acids. Trimming cost V 2 bases and J 7 bases; bases outside gene matches: 8. Germline V lookup: CDR1 LGHNA, CDR2 YSLEER. CDR3 sequence reads: CASSQPLAVANEQFF. CDR3 bases: TGCGCCAGCAGCCAACCTCTAGCGGTTGCGAATGAGCAGTTCTTC.

This clonotype was recorded at least ten times. The CDR3 nucleotides are TGCAGTGCTTTACAGGGGCCCAATCAGCCCCAGCATTTT. This encodes CSALQGPNQPQHF. The V and J genes are TRBV20-1 and TRBJ1-5, with 7 bases fitting TRBD1. The CDR3 runs 13 residues. In germline, CDR1 is DFQATT, CDR2 SNEGSKA (reference sequence). Germline trimming cut 5 bases from V and 3 bases from J; bases unmatched to any gene: 4.

This clonotype was seen only a few times. The chain carries TRBV27 and TRBJ1-1; D might be TRBD1 (5 bases). Germline lookup yields CDR1 MNHEY and CDR2 SMNVEV (reference sequence). The CDR3 has 14 amino acids. Trimming took off 5 bases at V and 4 bases at J, with 14 bases between the two ends. The CDR3 reads CASSPLPGGTEAFF. CDR3 in DNA: TGTGCCAGCAGTCCACTCCCCGGGGGCACTGAAGCTTTCTTT.

This clonotype has only a few counts. V usage is TRBV6-1 and J usage is TRBJ2-1, with 12 bases aligning to TRBD2. With 8 bases clipped from V and 7 bases from J, the junction kept 9 bases outside the gene matches. CDR3 size: 15 residues. Germline V gives CDR1 MNHNS, CDR2 SASEGT. The CDR3 loop reads CASLRGTSGLNEQFF. DNA of the CDR3: TGTGCCAGCTTAAGAGGGACTAGCGGGTTAAATGAGCAGTTCTTC.

The chain joins TRBV20-1 to TRBJ1-2; TRBD1 matches at 8 bases. The germline gives CDR1 DFQATT, CDR2 SNEGSKA (reference sequence). The CDR3 sequence is 11 residues long. Trimming took 3 bases from V and 7 from J; bases not matched to a gene: 1. CDR3 protein: CSASTGGGYTF. As DNA, the CDR3 is TGCAGTGCTAGTACAGGGGGTGGCTACACCTTC.

The V gene is TRBV7-9, the J gene TRBJ1-1; D gene unclear. This CDR3 is 12 amino acids long. Trimming removed 6 bases at V and 3 bases at J, with 8 bases between. Germline values: CDR1 SEHNR, CDR2 FQNEAQ (reference sequence). CDR3 nucleotide sequence: TGTGCCAGCAGGCAGACTGACACTGAAGCTTTCTTT. Translated: CASRQTDTEAFF.

This clonotype was observed at least ten times. The J gene is TRBJ2-3, the V gene TRBV4-1; D is possibly TRBD1 (6 bases). Trimming shortened V by 2 bases and J by 9 bases, and 12 bases separated the two germline ends. Germline loops: CDR1 MGHRA, CDR2 YSYEKL. The CDR3 extends over 13 amino acids. CDR3 residues: CASSQPTGPTQYF. CDR3 DNA sequence: TGCGCCAGCAGCCAACCCACAGGGCCGACGCAGTATTTT.

The V gene is TRBV5-1, the J gene TRBJ2-4; 7 bases agree with TRBD1. V shed 8 bases and J 2 bases; nucleotides not matched to a gene: 7. The CDR3 contains 14 residues. The germline CDR1 and CDR2 sequences are SGHRS and YFSETQ. CDR3: CASSEQGSKNIQYF. Written as DNA, the CDR3 is TGCGCCAGTAGTGAACAGGGGTCCAAAAACATTCAGTACTTC.

The gene calls are TRBV12-3 or TRBV12-4 and TRBJ2-3; no firm D call. The CDR3 consists of 13 residues. V was clipped by 6 bases and J by 4 bases, with 11 bases between them. The CDR3 here is CASSSDRPDTQYF. CDR3 nucleotides: TGTGCCAGCAGCTCCGACCGTCCAGATACGCAGTATTTT.

In its sample, this clonotype was seen a few times. This chain's CDR3 is CASSRDTREAFF. The DNA of the CDR3 is TGTGCCAGCAGCCGGGACACCCGGGAAGCTTTCTTT. This chain joins TRBV6-6 and TRBJ1-1, with D possibly being TRBD1 (6 bases). The CDR3 spans 12 residues. CDR1 and CDR2 from the germline V gene are MNHNY and SVGAGI (reference sequence). V was clipped by 6 bases and J by 8 bases, with 13 bases between them.

The V and J genes are TRBV6-5 and TRBJ1-2; D not certain. Trimming removed 2 bases at V and 5 bases at J, with 15 bases between. Per germline, CDR1 MNHEY and CDR2 SVGAGI. This CDR3 contains 15 residues. CDR3 region: CASSYDSYTQYGYTF. The CDR3 DNA reads as TGTGCCAGCAGTTACGACTCTTATACTCAATATGGCTACACCTTC.

The rearrangement uses TRBV4-2 and TRBJ2-7, with 7 bases matching TRBD2. CDR1 and CDR2 (germline): LGHNA, YNFKEQ. J lost 2 bases, V lost 5 bases, and 21 bases had no gene match. The CDR3 extends over 19 amino acids. CDR3 nucleotide sequence: TGTGCCAGCAGCTTCTCGGGGCGGGGGAAAATAACAGTTCCCTACGAGCAGTACTTC. Protein: CASSFSGRGKITVPYEQYF.

This clonotype was seen only a few times. The chain has TRBV12-3 or TRBV12-4 and TRBJ2-1, with 7 nucleotides matching TRBD1. CDR3 length: 14 residues. V trimming: 4 bases; J trimming: 12 bases; junction bases outside the gene matches: 12. The chain's CDR3 is CASSSPTGTTGQFF. CDR3 DNA sequence: TGTGCCAGCAGTTCTCCGACAGGGACGACCGGGCAGTTCTTC.

The V and J genes are TRBV5-6 and TRBJ1-3, with D possibly being TRBD1 (6 bases). Germline V gene sequence: CDR1 SGHDT, CDR2 YYEEEE. The CDR3 contains 16 residues. V shed 0 bases and J shed 0 bases, with 10 bases lying between them. Here the CDR3 DNA reads TGTGCCAGCAGCTTGGAGGGGACACACTCTGGAAACACCATATATTTT. It codes for CASSLEGTHSGNTIYF.

This chain uses TRBV5-1 with TRBJ1-2; 9 bases are shared with TRBD1. Trimming removed 4 bases from V and 4 bases from J; junction bases left unmatched: 11. CDR1 is SGHRS, CDR2 YFSETQ, per germline. The CDR3 length is 16 residues. The CDR3 loop reads CASSEGQGPTLYGYTF. As DNA, the CDR3 is TGCGCCAGCAGCGAGGGACAGGGCCCGACCCTCTATGGCTACACCTTC.

This clonotype was detected a few times. The rearrangement uses TRBV12-3 or TRBV12-4 and TRBJ1-2, with TRBD1 identical over 8 bases. CDR3 size: 14 residues. Unmatched junction bases numbered 7, after V lost 6 bases and J lost 4 bases. The CDR3 here is CASREGTGVYGYTF. In DNA, the CDR3 is TGTGCCAGCAGGGAGGGGACAGGCGTCTATGGCTACACCTTC.

In this sample, this clonotype turned up many times. The rearrangement joins TRBV2 to TRBJ1-1; no clear D. CDR3 length equals 13 residues. V was clipped by 7 bases and J by 1 base, with 10 bases between them. Germline V CDR1 and CDR2: SNHLY, FYNNEI. The CDR3 nucleotides read TGTGCCAGCACCAAGACGGAGAACACTGAAGCTTTCTTT. Protein sequence: CASTKTENTEAFF.

This clonotype showed up just a few times. The chain couples TRBV7-3 to TRBJ2-3; D is possibly TRBD2 (7 bases). With 5 bases removed from V and 7 bases from J, the gap between germline ends came to 19 bases. This CDR3 region has 15 residues. Germline CDR1 reads SGHTA; CDR2 reads FQGTGA. The CDR3 reads CASSRRWGGGNTQYF. The CDR3 DNA reads TGTGCCAGCAGCCGACGATGGGGGGGCGGGAATACGCAGTATTTT.

The rearrangement uses TRBV20-1 and TRBJ1-4, with 10 bases matching TRBD1. CDR1 and CDR2 from the germline V gene are DFQATT and SNEGSKA (reference sequence). The J segment lost 7 bases and the V segment lost 4 bases, leaving 9 bases of the junction unmatched. This CDR3 comprises 15 residues. The chain's CDR3 is CSATGTGASGEKLFF. CDR3 nucleotide sequence: TGCAGTGCTACCGGGACAGGGGCCTCTGGTGAAAAACTGTTTTTT.

This clonotype was counted between two and nine times. V gene TRBV7-2 combines with J gene TRBJ1-4; D is unresolved. The CDR3 length is 17 residues. Trimming cost V 2 bases and J 1 base, with 14 bases left between them. The germline V gene encodes CDR1 SGHTA and CDR2 FQGNSA. CDR3 residues: CASSLRAQRVTNEKLFF. DNA for the CDR3: TGTGCCAGCAGCTTACGAGCCCAAAGAGTAACTAATGAAAAACTGTTTTTT.

V gene TRBV5-1 combines with J gene TRBJ2-3; 7 bases map to TRBD2. Germline loops: CDR1 SGHRS, CDR2 YFSETQ. The CDR3 loop spans 16 amino acids. The V segment lost 2 bases and the J segment 4 bases; nucleotides outside the gene matches: 10. CDR3 DNA sequence: TGCGCCAGCAGCTTAGGGTATGGGGGGGTCGCAGATACGCAGTATTTT. Its protein product is CASSLGYGGVADTQYF.

The J gene is TRBJ2-1, the V gene TRBV9; 7 nucleotides match TRBD2. V was clipped by 0 bases and J by 1 base; unmatched bases: 13. CDR3 length equals 19 residues. Germline V gene data show CDR1 as SGDLS and CDR2 as YYNGEE. CDR3 protein: CASSVGRTGGYLSYNEQFF. CDR3 sequence (DNA): TGTGCCAGCAGCGTAGGGAGGACCGGGGGGTACTTGTCCTACAATGAGCAGTTCTTC.

This clonotype occurred many times. The chain carries TRBV28 and TRBJ2-1, with unresolved D. CDR3 length: 16 amino acids. Germline V gene sequence: CDR1 MDHEN, CDR2 SYDVKM. Deletions cut 0 bases from V and 0 bases from J, with 9 bases between. The CDR3 spells CASSLWDGSSYNEQFF. Written as DNA, the CDR3 is TGTGCCAGCAGTTTATGGGACGGCAGCTCCTACAATGAGCAGTTCTTC. Complete variable domain (other parts from reference TRBV28 and TRBJ2-1): DVKVTQSSRYLVKRTGEKVFLECVQDMDHENMFWYRQDPGLGLRLIYFSYDVKMKEKGDIPEGYSVSREKKERFSLILESASTNQTSMYLCASSLWDGSSYNEQFFGPGTRLTVL.

This clonotype has only a few counts. This chain joins TRBV29-1 and TRBJ1-2; unclear D gene. Looked up from germline, CDR1 is SQVTM and CDR2 is ANQGSEA. V lost 6 bases to trimming and J lost 3 bases, with 11 bases between them. This CDR3 spans 12 amino acids. The CDR3 DNA follows: TGCAGCGTAGGACGGCCTGACTATGGCTACACCTTC. This gives the protein CSVGRPDYGYTF. The complete variable domain, with remaining parts taken from reference TRBV29-1 and TRBJ1-2, reads SAVISQKPSRDICQRGTSLTIQCQVDSQVTMMFWYRQQPGQSLTLIATANQGSEATYESGFVIDKFPISRPNLTFSTLTVSNMSPEDSSIYLCSVGRPDYGYTFGSGTRLTVV.

The genes are TRBV7-9 and TRBJ2-1; D not resolved. This CDR3 has 11 residues. The germline V gene encodes CDR1 SEHNR and CDR2 FQNEAQ (reference sequence). V lost 6 bases and J 6 bases, leaving 6 bases between the germline ends. CDR3 bases: TGTGCCAGCAGGGAAATCAATGAGCAGTTCTTC. It encodes CASREINEQFF.

J is TRBJ2-3 and V is TRBV30, with 10 bases that match TRBD2. The V and J ends lost 4 bases and 3 bases, in that order; junction bases with no gene match: 16. CDR3 size: 18 residues. Germline CDR1 is GTSNPN and CDR2 is SVGIG (reference sequence). In DNA, the CDR3 is TGTGCCTGGACCTCTAAGCGGGGGGGCTTAGGTTGGACAGATACGCAGTATTTT. Amino acid sequence: CAWTSKRGGLGWTDTQYF.

Notes on this clonotype: A far larger clone is a single base away, which makes a read error likely. This chain links TRBV12-3 or TRBV12-4 with TRBJ1-1; D uncertain. Trimming removed 2 bases at V and 1 base at J, with 5 bases between. This CDR3 spans 13 amino acids. The CDR3 region is CASSLWQNTEAFF. The CDR3 coding sequence is TGTGCCAGCAGTTTATGGCAGAACACTGAAGCTTTCTTT.

This chain links TRBV11-2 with TRBJ2-3; D might be TRBD1 (6 bases). V lost 5 bases and J lost 1, with 7 bases in between. Germline V gene lookup returns CDR1 SGHAT and CDR2 FQNNGV. This CDR3 comprises 13 residues. Here the CDR3 reads CASSGTRTDTQYF. The CDR3 DNA sequence: TGTGCCAGCAGCGGGACACGCACAGATACGCAGTATTTT.

CDR3 nucleotide sequence: TGTGCCAGCCCACCACAGGGCGTTGCGGTAATGAACACTGAAGCTTTCTTT. Translating it yields CASPPQGVAVMNTEAFF. The chain carries TRBV28 and TRBJ1-1, with a possible D match to TRBD1 (6 bases). Trimming pared 8 bases from V and 0 bases from J, leaving 22 bases between. The CDR3 length is 17 residues. The germline gives CDR1 MDHEN, CDR2 SYDVKM.